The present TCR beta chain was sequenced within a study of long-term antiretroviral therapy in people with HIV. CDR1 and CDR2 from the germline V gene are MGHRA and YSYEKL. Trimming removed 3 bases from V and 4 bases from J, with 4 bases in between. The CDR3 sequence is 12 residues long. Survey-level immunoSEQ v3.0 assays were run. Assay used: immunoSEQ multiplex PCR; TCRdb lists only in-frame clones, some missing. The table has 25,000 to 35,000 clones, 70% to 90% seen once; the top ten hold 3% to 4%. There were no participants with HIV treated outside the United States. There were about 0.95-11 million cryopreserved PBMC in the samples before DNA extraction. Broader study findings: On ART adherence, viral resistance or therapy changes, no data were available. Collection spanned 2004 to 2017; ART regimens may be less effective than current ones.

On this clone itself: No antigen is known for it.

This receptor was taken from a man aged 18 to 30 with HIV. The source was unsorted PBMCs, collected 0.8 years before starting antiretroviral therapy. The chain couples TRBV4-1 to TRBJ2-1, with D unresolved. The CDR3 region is CASSHRYNEQFF. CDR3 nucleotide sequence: TGCGCCAGCAGCCACAGATACAATGAGCAGTTCTTC.